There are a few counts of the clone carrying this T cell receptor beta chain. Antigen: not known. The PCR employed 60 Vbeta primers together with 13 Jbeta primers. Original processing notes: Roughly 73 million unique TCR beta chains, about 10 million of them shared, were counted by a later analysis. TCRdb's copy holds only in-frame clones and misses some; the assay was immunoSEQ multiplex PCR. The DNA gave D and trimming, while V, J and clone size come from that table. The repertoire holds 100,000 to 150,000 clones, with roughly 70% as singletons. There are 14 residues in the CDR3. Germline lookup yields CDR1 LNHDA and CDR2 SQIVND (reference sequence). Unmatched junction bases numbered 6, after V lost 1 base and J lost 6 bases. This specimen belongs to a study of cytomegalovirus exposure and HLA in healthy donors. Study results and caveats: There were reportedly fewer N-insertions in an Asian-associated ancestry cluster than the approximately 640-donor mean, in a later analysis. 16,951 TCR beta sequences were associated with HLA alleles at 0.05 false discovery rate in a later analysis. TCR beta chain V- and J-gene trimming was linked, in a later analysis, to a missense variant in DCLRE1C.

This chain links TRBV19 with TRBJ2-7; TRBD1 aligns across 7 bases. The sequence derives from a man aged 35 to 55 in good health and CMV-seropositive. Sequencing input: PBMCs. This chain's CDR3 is CASSIVGTASEQYF. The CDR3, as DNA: TGTGCCAGTAGTATAGTCGGGACAGCCAGCGAGCAGTACTTC.